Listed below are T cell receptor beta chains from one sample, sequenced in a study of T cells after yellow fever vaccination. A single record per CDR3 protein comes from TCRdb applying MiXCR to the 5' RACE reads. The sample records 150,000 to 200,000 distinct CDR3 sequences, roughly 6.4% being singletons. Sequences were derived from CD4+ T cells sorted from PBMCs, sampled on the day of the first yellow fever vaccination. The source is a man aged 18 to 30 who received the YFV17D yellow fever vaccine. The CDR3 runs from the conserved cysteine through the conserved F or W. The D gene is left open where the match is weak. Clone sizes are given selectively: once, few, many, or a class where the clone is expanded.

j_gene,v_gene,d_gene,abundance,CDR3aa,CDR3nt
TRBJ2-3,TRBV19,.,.,CATTVRMGTDTQYF,TGTGCCACCACCGTGCGGATGGGCACAGATACGCAGTATTTT
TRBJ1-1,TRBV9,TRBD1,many,CASSRTGLTEAFF,TGTGCCAGCAGCCGGACAGGCCTCACTGAAGCTTTCTTT
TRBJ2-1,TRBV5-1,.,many,CASAPGATYNEQFF,TGCGCCAGCGCGCCGGGGGCGACTTACAATGAGCAGTTCTTC
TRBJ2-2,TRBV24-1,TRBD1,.,CATSGGQAPDTGELFF,TGTGCCACCAGTGGGGGACAGGCCCCGGACACCGGGGAGCTGTTTTTT
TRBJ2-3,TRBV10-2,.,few,CASSESSSTDISTDTQYF,TGCGCCAGCAGTGAGTCCTCTTCGACAGATATTAGCACAGATACGCAGTATTTT
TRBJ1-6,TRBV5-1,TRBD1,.,CASSSPGGNSPLHF,TGCGCCAGCAGCTCCCCAGGGGGGAATTCACCCCTCCACTTT
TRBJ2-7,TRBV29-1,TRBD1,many,CSGAGTGGSEQYF,TGCAGCGGCGCCGGGACAGGGGGCAGCGAGCAGTACTTC
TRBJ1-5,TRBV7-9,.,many,CASSRSENQPQHF,TGTGCCAGCAGTCGGTCAGAGAATCAGCCCCAGCATTTT
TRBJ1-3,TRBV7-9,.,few,CASSLSGAGNTIYF,TGTGCCAGCAGCTTATCTGGGGCTGGAAACACCATATATTTT
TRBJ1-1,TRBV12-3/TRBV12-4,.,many,CASSFLGADTEAFF,TGTGCCAGCAGTTTTCTGGGGGCTGACACTGAAGCTTTCTTT
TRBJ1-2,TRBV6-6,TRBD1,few,CASRGTGASGYTF,TGTGCCAGCAGAGGAACAGGGGCCAGTGGCTACACCTTC
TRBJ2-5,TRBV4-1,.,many,CASSALGLRGRGRETQYF,TGCGCCAGCAGCGCATTAGGACTAAGGGGCAGGGGACGAGAGACCCAGTACTTC
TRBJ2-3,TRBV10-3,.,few,CAINVGSTDTQYF,TGTGCCATCAACGTGGGGAGCACAGATACGCAGTATTTT
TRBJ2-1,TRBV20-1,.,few,CSARSARVSYNEQFF,TGCAGTGCTAGGTCCGCCAGGGTATCCTACAATGAGCAGTTCTTC
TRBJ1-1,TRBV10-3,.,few,CAITGQVNTEAFF,TGTGCCATCACGGGACAAGTGAACACTGAAGCTTTCTTT
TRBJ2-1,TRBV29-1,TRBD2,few,CSVSGGTISSYNEQFF,TGCAGCGTTAGCGGGGGAACGATTAGCTCCTACAATGAGCAGTTCTTC
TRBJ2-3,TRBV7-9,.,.,CASSRDYGTQYF,TGTGCCAGCAGCCGCGATTATGGGACGCAGTATTTT
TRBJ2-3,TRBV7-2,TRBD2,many,CASSTGTSGDRTDTQYF,TGTGCCAGCAGCACAGGGACTAGCGGGGATCGCACAGATACGCAGTATTTT
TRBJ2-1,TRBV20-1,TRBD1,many,CSARVRTGYEQFF,TGCAGTGCTAGAGTCCGGACAGGGTATGAGCAGTTCTTC
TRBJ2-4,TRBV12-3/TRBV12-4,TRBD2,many,CASSFLRERNIQYF,TGTGCCAGCAGTTTTCTGCGGGAGAGGAACATTCAGTACTTC
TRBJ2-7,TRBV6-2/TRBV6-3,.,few,CASSPPGGRYEQYF,TGTGCCAGCAGTCCCCCGGGTGGACGCTACGAGCAGTACTTC
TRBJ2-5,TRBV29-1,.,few,CSVRQETQYF,TGCAGCGTCCGGCAGGAGACCCAGTACTTC
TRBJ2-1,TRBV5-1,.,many,CASSFGEQFNEQFF,TGCGCCAGCAGCTTCGGAGAGCAATTCAATGAGCAGTTCTTC
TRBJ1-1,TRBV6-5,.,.,CASGLWRVLEAFF,TGTGCCAGCGGACTATGGCGGGTCCTCGAAGCTTTCTTT
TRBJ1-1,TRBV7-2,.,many,CASSRNTRDTEAFF,TGTGCCAGCAGCCGCAACACGAGGGACACTGAAGCTTTCTTT
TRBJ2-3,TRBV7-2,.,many,CASSARTIPDTQYF,TGTGCCAGCAGCGCCCGGACCATTCCAGATACGCAGTATTTT
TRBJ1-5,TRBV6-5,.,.,CASSYSRQQPQHF,TGTGCCAGCAGTTACTCGAGGCAACAGCCCCAGCATTTT
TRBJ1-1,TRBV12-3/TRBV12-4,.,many,CASTTYGEAFF,TGTGCCAGCACGACGTACGGGGAAGCTTTCTTT
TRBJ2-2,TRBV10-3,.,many,CAISETGIGTGELFF,TGTGCCATCAGTGAAACAGGGATTGGCACCGGGGAGCTGTTTTTT
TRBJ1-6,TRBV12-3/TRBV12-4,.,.,CASRSNVSYNSPLHF,TGTGCCAGCAGATCGAACGTGTCCTATAATTCACCCCTCCACTTT
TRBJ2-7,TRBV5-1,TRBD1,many,CASSLPTGADEQYF,TGCGCCAGCAGCCTCCCGACAGGGGCGGACGAGCAGTACTTC
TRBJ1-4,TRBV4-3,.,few,CASSRALGEKLFF,TGCGCCAGCAGCCGAGCCCTAGGGGAAAAACTGTTTTTT
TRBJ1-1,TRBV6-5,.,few,CASSYSRGSNTEAFF,TGTGCCAGCAGTTACTCTCGGGGGAGTAACACTGAAGCTTTCTTT
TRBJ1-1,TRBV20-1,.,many,CSARMGDRGAFF,TGCAGTGCTAGAATGGGGGATCGGGGCGCTTTCTTT
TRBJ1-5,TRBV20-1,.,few,CSARDVGRPSNQPQHF,TGCAGTGCTAGAGATGTTGGGCGGCCCAGCAATCAGCCCCAGCATTTT
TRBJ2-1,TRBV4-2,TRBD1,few,CASSQEDRGGYNEQFF,TGTGCCAGCAGCCAAGAAGACAGGGGTGGATACAATGAGCAGTTCTTC
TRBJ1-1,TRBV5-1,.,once,CASSLYQQNTEAFF,TGCGCCAGCAGCTTGTACCAACAGAACACTGAAGCTTTCTTT
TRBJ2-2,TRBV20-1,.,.,CSARGGGRRAGELFF,TGCAGTGCTAGAGGAGGGGGGCGCAGAGCCGGGGAGCTGTTTTTT
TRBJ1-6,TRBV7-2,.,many,CASSLWSNSPLHF,TGTGCCAGCAGCTTATGGTCTAATTCACCCCTCCACTTT
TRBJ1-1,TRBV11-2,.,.,CASSSNTLSGGFNTEAFF,TGTGCCAGCAGCTCCAATACCCTCTCTGGGGGGTTTAACACTGAAGCTTTCTTT
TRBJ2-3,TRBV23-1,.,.,CASSHKPRGFGTDTQYF,TGCGCCAGCAGCCATAAACCACGGGGATTTGGGACAGATACGCAGTATTTT
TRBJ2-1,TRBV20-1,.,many,CSASRDSNEQFF,TGCAGTGCTAGTAGGGACTCCAATGAGCAGTTCTTC
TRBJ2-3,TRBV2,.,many,CASSEVADTDTQYF,TGTGCCAGCAGTGAAGTAGCAGACACAGATACGCAGTATTTT